The entry below describes one T cell receptor (beta chain). This clonotype appeared a few times. What this receptor recognizes is not known. The record has no base qualities; no much larger clone is one base away. Library creation used 5' RACE. This sample was sequenced with a NextSeq 500. Unique molecular identifiers were attached to individual cDNA molecules in the TCR library protocol so that sequencing error and PCR bias could be corrected. Both TCR alpha and beta chains were sequenced, and tight co-correlation was observed between alpha and beta sequence abundances in each sample. In the original analysis: Decombinator V4 was used to perform V gene, J gene and CDR3 annotation of TCR sequences. Expanded TCRs were defined as changing significantly between any two time points under a Poisson model with p below 0.0001. TCR abundances were normalised to the total number of TCRs sequenced in each sample and reported as counts per million. TRAV1-2 paired with TRAJ12, TRAJ20 or TRAJ33 defined MAIT TCRs, while TRAV10 paired with TRAJ18 defined iNKT TCRs. A search of VDJdb, accessed on 1 November 2021, was run for TCRs annotated to CMV, EBV and SARS-CoV-2, with TCRs annotated for multiple antigens excluded. In TCRdb, the public reads were trimmed at Q25 with fastp and aligned with MiXCR, with productive beta chains retained. CDR3 protein duplicates are merged, each entry listing the most common genes and DNA. What appears here as the V and J calls and clone size reflects TCRdb's work, not the paper's. For this sample the table gives approximately 64,000 distinct CDR3 sequences, of which roughly 18% were detected only once. The top ten constitute over 8% of the sample.

Set within a cohort of healthcare workers in London, UK, this nested case-control study involved weekly PCR testing of nasopharyngeal swabs along with blood sampling. Healthcare workers were enrolled in the week of the UK lockdown, from 23 to 31 March 2020, and were followed every week for up to roughly 15 weeks. The source of the sample is a study of early T cells in non-severe SARS-CoV-2 infection (dated by TCRdb to the early 2020s). About the study as a whole: Because TCR sequencing was done on bulk RNA from unsorted whole blood, the alpha and beta chains could not be paired.

The CDR3, from cysteine to phenylalanine, totals 15 residues. The sequence is cut down to CDR3 DNA, 45 bases in frame from base 1. Cut back by 5 bases and 1 base, the V and J ends lie 12 bases apart. CDR1 and CDR2 are drawn from the germline V gene: SGHTA, FQGNSA. The paper as a whole reports these results and caveats: Matching against VDJdb was skewed toward anti-spike CD8 responses, likely underestimated virus-specific expansions, and missed private and CD4 specificities.

This TCR was sampled from an adult who was a healthcare worker with PCR-confirmed SARS-CoV-2 infection or an uninfected control (not recorded which). Material: whole blood, obtained at baseline. Recombination linked TRBV7-2 to TRBJ2-4; confidence is insufficient to name the D gene. The DNA sequence follows: TGTGCCAGCAGCCCGGAGATAAGGGCCAAAAACATTCAGTACTTC. This sequence encodes CASSPEIRAKNIQYF. Full variable domain (CDR3 extended with the reference TRBV7-2 and TRBJ2-4 proteins): GAGVSQSPSNKVTEKGKDVELRCDPISGHTALYWYRQSLGQGLEFLIYFQGNSAPDKSGLPSDRFSAERTGGSVSTLTIQRTQQEDSAVYLCASSPEIRAKNIQYFGAGTRLSVL.